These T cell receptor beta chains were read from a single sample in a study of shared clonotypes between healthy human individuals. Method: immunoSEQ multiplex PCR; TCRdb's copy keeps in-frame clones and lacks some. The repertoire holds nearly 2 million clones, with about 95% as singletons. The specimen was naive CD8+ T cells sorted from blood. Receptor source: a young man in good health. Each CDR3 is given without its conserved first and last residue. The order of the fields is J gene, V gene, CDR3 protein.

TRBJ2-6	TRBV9	ASSVTSYTGDLAGANVLT
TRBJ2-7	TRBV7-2	ASSFSGEQY
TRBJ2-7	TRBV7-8	ASSSTSGGLPEQY
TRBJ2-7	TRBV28	ASSPGEGFSYEQY
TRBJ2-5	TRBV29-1	SVEGLAGVRHQETQY
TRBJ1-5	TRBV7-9	ASSAPGTGDQPQH
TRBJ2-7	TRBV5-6	ASSLVLREGFYEQY
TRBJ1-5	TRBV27	ASSSGGNQPQH
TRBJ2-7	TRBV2	ASSDPRDMTLEQY
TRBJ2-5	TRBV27	ASSLSIDTQETQY
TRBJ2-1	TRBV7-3	ASSPNWVYNEQF
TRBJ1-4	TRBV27	ASSLRGGHEKLF
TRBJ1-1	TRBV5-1	ASSLAGQGNTEAF
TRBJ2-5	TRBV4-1	ASSSYWRVRETQY
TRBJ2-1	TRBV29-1	SVELAGYNEQF
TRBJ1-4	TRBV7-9	ASSPRTGNNEKLF
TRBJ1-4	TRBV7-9	ASSPDRGTNEKLF
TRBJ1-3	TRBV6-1	ASSEASEGSGNTIY
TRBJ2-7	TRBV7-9	ASRITGTEAYEQY
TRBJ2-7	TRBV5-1	ASSLSGAYEQY
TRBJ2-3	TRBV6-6	ASSGLYSTDTQY
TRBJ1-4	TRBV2	ASSELTQGAENEKLF
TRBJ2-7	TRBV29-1	SVRYGLLSEQY
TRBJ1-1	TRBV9	ASSPRSYTEAF
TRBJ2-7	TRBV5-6	ASSLAAGLYEQY
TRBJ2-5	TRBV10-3	AISESLGETQY
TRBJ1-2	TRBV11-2	ASSLEVSAGYT
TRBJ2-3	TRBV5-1	ASSLAGQFLPDTQY
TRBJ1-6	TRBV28	ASSFPGTGNSPLH
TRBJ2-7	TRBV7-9	ASSWTETYEQY
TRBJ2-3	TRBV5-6	ASSQGQEGADTQY